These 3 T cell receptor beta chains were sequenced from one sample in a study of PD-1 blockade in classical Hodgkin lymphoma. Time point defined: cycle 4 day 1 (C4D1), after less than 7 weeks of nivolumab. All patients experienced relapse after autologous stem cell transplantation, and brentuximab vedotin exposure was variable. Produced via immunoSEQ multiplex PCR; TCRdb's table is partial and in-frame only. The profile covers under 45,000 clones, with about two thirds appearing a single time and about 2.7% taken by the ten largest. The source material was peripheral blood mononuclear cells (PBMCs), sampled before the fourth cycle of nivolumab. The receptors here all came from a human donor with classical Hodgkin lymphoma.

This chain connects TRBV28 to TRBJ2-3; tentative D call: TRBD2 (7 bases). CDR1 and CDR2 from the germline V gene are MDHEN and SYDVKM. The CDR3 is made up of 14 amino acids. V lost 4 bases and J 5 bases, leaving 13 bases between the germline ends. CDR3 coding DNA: TGTGCCAGCAGTTGGGAGGGGGTCGGAGATACGCAGTATTTT. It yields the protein CASSWEGVGDTQYF. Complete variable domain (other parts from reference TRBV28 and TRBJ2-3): DVKVTQSSRYLVKRTGEKVFLECVQDMDHENMFWYRQDPGLGLRLIYFSYDVKMKEKGDIPEGYSVSREKKERFSLILESASTNQTSMYLCASSWEGVGDTQYFGPGTRLTVL.

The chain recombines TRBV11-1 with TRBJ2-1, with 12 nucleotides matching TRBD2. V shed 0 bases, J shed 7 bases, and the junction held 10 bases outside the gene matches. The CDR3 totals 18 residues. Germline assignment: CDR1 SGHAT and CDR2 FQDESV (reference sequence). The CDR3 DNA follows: TGTGCCAGCAGCTTAGCGGTGTTGGGGCTAGCGGGGGGGAATGAGCAGTTCTTC. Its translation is CASSLAVLGLAGGNEQFF.

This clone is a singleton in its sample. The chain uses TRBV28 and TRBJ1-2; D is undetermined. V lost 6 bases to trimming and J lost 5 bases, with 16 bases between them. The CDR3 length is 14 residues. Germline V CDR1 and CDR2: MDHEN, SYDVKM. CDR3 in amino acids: CASSPQDRGYGYTF. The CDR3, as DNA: TGTGCCAGCAGCCCCCAGGACCGAGGATATGGCTACACCTTC.